One and the same sample provided the 18 T cell receptor beta chains below, sequenced in a study of blood T cell repertoires in COVID-19. The protocol was immunoSEQ multiplex PCR, while the TCRdb copy is restricted to in-frame clones and leaves out a portion. The sample lists more than 250,000 clones, around 82% occurring once. Material: peripheral blood. All receptors derive from a woman between 45 and 65 years old with acute or convalescent COVID-19.

A few counts support this clone. V and J are TRBV30 and TRBJ2-1; D may be TRBD1 (5 bases). V was pared by 8 bases and J by 7 bases, with 21 bases between. Germline V gives CDR1 GTSNPN, CDR2 SVGIG (reference sequence). This CDR3 is built from 14 residues. This CDR3 is CATENIDSPNEQFF. The CDR3 DNA follows: TGTGCCACCGAGAATATTGACAGTCCTAATGAGCAGTTCTTC.

V usage is TRBV10-3 and J usage is TRBJ2-1; possible D gene TRBD2, 6 bases. The CDR3 consists of 15 residues. The germline V gene has CDR1 ENHRY and CDR2 SYGVKD. V shed 0 bases and J shed 7 bases, with 13 bases lying between them. The CDR3 nucleotides are TGTGCCATCAGTGAGTCGACGGGAGCTTCGAATGAGCAGTTCTTC. It codes for CAISESTGASNEQFF.

This chain uses TRBV9 with TRBJ1-4, with a tentative D call TRBD1 (6 bases). The CDR3 is 14 amino acids. Germline loops: CDR1 SGDLS, CDR2 YYNGEE. The V end lost 1 base, the J end lost 7 bases, and 11 bases lay between the germline ends. Here the CDR3 reads CASSVTQGGEKLFF. Written as DNA, the CDR3 is TGTGCCAGCAGCGTAACACAGGGTGGTGAAAAACTGTTTTTT.

V is TRBV4-1 and J is TRBJ1-2, with a weak D call TRBD1 (6 bases). This CDR3 spans 15 amino acids. In germline, CDR1 is MGHRA, CDR2 YSYEKL. Trimming cost V 4 bases and J 4 bases, with 16 bases left between them. Written as DNA, the CDR3 is TGCGCCAGCAGCCCAGAGATGTCCAGGGGCTATGGCTACACCTTC. Translating it yields CASSPEMSRGYGYTF.

The gene calls are TRBV3-1 (or the pseudogene TRBV3-2) and TRBJ2-5; 8 bases agree with TRBD2. The germline V gene has CDR1 LGHDT and CDR2 YNNKEL (reference sequence). Losses at the gene ends were 10 bases for V and 5 bases for J; bases not matched to a gene: 9. The length of the CDR3 is 13 residues. This CDR3 reads CATAQREWETQYF. As DNA, the CDR3 is TGTGCCACCGCACAGCGGGAGTGGGAGACCCAGTACTTC.

The V and J genes are TRBV6-2 or TRBV6-3 and TRBJ2-1; TRBD2 matches at 9 bases. Germline-derived CDR1 and CDR2 are MNHEY and SVGEGT. The CDR3 runs 15 residues. The V segment lost 5 bases and the J segment 2 bases; nucleotides outside the gene matches: 4. CDR3 sequence reads: CASSLAGGPYNEQFF. The CDR3 nucleotides are TGTGCCAGCAGTCTGGCGGGAGGGCCCTACAATGAGCAGTTCTTC.

V gene TRBV2 combines with J gene TRBJ2-1, with TRBD1 as a possible D gene (9 bases). The CDR3 covers 18 residues. The V and J ends lost 5 bases and 8 bases respectively, with 28 bases between them. CDR1 SNHLY and CDR2 FYNNEI come from the germline V gene. For the CDR3, the DNA is TGTGCCAGCAGTAAACAGGGGGCCTCTACGGGAGGGCCCCATGAGCAGTTCTTC. It translates to CASSKQGASTGGPHEQFF.

The chain is built from TRBV4-1 and TRBJ1-1; TRBD1 matches at 8 bases. Per germline, CDR1 MGHRA and CDR2 YSYEKL. This CDR3 spans 15 amino acids. V was clipped by 4 bases and J by 0 bases; unmatched bases: 4. The CDR3 sequence: CASSPGQGLNTEAFF. DNA of the CDR3: TGCGCCAGCAGCCCCGGACAGGGATTGAACACTGAAGCTTTCTTT.

V and J are TRBV24-1 and TRBJ2-1, with no clear D. The CDR3 contains 11 residues. The germline gives CDR1 KGHDR, CDR2 SFDVKD. The V end lost 5 bases, the J end lost 5 bases, and 3 bases lay between the germline ends. The CDR3 protein is CATSANNEQFF. The DNA for the CDR3 is TGTGCCACCAGTGCAAACAATGAGCAGTTCTTC.

The chain links TRBV2 to TRBJ1-1; D gene uncertain. Trimming removed 10 bases at V and 4 bases at J, with 7 bases between. In germline, CDR1 is SNHLY, CDR2 FYNNEI. CDR3 length equals 10 residues. CDR3 sequence: CAIAGTEAFF. The CDR3 DNA is TGTGCCATCGCGGGCACTGAAGCTTTCTTT.

The rearrangement joins TRBV5-1 to TRBJ2-1; the match to TRBD1 covers 9 bases. The germline V gene encodes CDR1 SGHRS and CDR2 YFSETQ. Trimming cost V 0 bases and J 1 base; bases outside gene matches: 8. This CDR3 is 18 amino acids long. The CDR3 bases are TGCGCCAGCAGCTTGGCCGTAGGACAGGGGTGGTCCTACAATGAGCAGTTCTTC. It codes for CASSLAVGQGWSYNEQFF. Combining the CDR3 with reference TRBV5-1 and TRBJ2-1 gives the whole variable domain KAGVTQTPRYLIKTRGQQVTLSCSPISGHRSVSWYQQTPGQGLQFLFEYFSETQRNKGNFPGRFSGRQFSNSRSEMNVSTLELGDSALYLCASSLAVGQGWSYNEQFFGPGTRLTVL.

V gene TRBV28 combines with J gene TRBJ1-1, with D perhaps matching TRBD1 (5 bases). The V and J ends lost 8 bases and 1 base respectively, with 17 bases between them. Germline CDR1 reads MDHEN; CDR2 reads SYDVKM. This CDR3 is 15 amino acids long. The CDR3 sequence: CASCNPADRNTEAFF. CDR3 bases: TGTGCCAGCTGTAACCCGGCCGACAGGAACACTGAAGCTTTCTTT.

The J gene is TRBJ1-1, the V gene TRBV27; TRBD1 is a possible D gene (5 bases). The CDR3 is made up of 13 amino acids. The V gene lost 6 bases and the J gene lost 6 bases, with 14 bases spanning the gap. Germline V gives CDR1 MNHEY, CDR2 SMNVEV (reference sequence). In nucleotides, the CDR3 is TGTGCCAGCAGGGAAAGGAGGGGCTCTGAAGCTTTCTTT. It encodes CASRERRGSEAFF.

This clone showed up just a few times. The chain employs TRBV19 and TRBJ2-1; 9 bases map to TRBD2. This CDR3 has 16 amino acids. Germline CDR1 reads LNHDA; CDR2 reads SQIVND (reference sequence). The ends lost 5 bases at V and 7 bases at J; junction bases unmatched: 12. The CDR3: CASSAFSGSKENEQFF. CDR3 sequence (DNA): TGTGCCAGTAGTGCCTTTAGCGGGAGTAAAGAAAATGAGCAGTTCTTC.

V is TRBV21-1 and J is TRBJ1-4. TRBV21-1 is given as a pseudogene. This CDR3 contains 16 residues. The DNA of the CDR3 is TGTGCCAGCAGCAAAGGTGATTTAGCAACTAATGAAAAACTGTTTTTT. This sequence encodes CASSKGDLATNEKLFF.

This clone was counted only a few times. This rearrangement joins TRBV5-4 to TRBJ1-2, with a tentative D call TRBD1 (5 bases). The V end lost 3 bases, the J end lost 5 bases, and 20 bases lay between the germline ends. Germline CDR1 SGHNT, CDR2 YYREEE (reference sequence). The CDR3 extends over 16 amino acids. CDR3 sequence (DNA): TGTGCCAGCAGCTCGCCTACGGACACAACAAAGTATGGCTACACCTTC. Translated, it gives CASSSPTDTTKYGYTF.

V is TRBV3-1 (or the pseudogene TRBV3-2) and J is TRBJ2-7; D uncertain. The CDR3 is made up of 11 amino acids. Trimming stripped 8 bases from V and 4 bases from J, with 9 bases between. The germline V gene has CDR1 LGHDT and CDR2 YNNKEL (reference sequence). CDR3 DNA: TGTGCCAGCGGCCTCACTTACGAGCAGTACTTC. The encoded protein is CASGLTYEQYF.

The gene calls are TRBV27 and TRBJ2-1; 8 nucleotides align to TRBD2. The CDR3 runs 16 residues. J lost 4 bases, V lost 3 bases, and 8 bases had no gene match. In germline, CDR1 is MNHEY, CDR2 SMNVEV (reference sequence). The CDR3 here is CASSFITSGGYNEQFF. The CDR3 DNA sequence: TGTGCCAGCAGTTTCATCACTAGCGGAGGTTACAATGAGCAGTTCTTC.